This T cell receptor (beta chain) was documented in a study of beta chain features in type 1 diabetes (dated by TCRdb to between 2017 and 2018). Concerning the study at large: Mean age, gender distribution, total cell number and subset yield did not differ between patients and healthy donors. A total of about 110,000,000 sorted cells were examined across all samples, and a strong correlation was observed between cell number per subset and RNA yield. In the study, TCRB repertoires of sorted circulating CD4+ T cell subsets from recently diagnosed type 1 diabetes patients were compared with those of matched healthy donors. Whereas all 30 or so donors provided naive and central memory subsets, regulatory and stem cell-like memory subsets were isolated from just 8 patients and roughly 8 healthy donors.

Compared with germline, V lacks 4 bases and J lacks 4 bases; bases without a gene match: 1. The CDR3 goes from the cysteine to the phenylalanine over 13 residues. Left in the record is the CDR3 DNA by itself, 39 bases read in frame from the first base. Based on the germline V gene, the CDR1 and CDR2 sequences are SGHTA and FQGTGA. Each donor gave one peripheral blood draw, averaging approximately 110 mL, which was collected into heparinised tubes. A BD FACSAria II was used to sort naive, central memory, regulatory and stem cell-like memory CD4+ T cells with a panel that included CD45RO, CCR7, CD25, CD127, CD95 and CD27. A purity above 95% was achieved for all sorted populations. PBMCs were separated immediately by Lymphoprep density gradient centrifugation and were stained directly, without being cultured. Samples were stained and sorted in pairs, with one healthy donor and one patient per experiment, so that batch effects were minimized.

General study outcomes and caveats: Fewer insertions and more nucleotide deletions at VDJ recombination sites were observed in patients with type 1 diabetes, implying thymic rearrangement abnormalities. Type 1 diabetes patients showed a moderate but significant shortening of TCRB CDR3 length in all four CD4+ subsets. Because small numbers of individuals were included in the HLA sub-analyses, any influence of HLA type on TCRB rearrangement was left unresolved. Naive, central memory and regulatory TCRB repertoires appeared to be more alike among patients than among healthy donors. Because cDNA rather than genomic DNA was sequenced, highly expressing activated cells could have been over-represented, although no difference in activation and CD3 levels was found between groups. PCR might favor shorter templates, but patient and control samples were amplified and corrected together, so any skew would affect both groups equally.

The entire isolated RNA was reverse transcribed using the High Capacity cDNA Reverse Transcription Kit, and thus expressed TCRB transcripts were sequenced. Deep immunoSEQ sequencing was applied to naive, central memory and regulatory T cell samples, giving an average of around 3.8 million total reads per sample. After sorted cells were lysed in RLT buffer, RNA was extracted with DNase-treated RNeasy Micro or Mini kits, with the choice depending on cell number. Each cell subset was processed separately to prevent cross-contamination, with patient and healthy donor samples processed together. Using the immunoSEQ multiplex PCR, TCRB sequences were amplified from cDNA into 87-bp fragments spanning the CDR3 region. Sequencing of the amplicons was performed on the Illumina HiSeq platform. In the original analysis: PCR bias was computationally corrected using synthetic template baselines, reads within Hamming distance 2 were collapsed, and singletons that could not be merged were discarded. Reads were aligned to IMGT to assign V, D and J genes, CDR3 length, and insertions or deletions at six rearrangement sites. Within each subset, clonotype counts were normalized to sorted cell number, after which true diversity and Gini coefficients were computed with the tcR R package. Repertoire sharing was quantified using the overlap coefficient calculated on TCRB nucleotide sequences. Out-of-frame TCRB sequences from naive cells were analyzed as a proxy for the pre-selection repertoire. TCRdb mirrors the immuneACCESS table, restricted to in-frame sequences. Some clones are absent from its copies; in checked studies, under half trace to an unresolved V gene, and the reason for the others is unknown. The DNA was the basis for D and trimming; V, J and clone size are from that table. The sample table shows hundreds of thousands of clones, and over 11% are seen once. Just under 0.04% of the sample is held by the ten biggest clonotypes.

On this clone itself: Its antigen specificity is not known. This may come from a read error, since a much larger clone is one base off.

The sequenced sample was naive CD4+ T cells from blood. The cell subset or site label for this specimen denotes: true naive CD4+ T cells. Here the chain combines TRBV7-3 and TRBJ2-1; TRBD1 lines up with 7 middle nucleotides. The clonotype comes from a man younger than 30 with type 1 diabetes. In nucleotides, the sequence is TGTGCCAGCAGCTCGGGACAGTACAATGAGCAGTTCTTC. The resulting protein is CASSSGQYNEQFF.